This record looks at one TCR beta chain sequence and its context. Antigen specificity is unknown. Sequencing used immunoSEQ multiplex PCR; TCRdb keeps in-frame clones, though not all of them. The sample shows under 130,000 clones, about 92% of them seen only once. The sample comes from a study of siplizumab effects on memory and regulatory T cells. Study outcomes and limitations: Tregs proliferating in siplizumab cultures lacked confirmation of their suppressive function. Roughly 80-97% of proliferating CD4+ or CD8+ clones defied assignment to a naive or memory phenotype. A major contribution to the alloresponse seemed to be made by naive T cells, which seemed more diverse than memory cells.

The germline V gene encodes CDR1 GTSNPN and CDR2 SVGIG (reference sequence). This CDR3 has 14 amino acids. V was clipped by 7 bases and J by 3 bases, with 17 bases between them. The genes are TRBV30 and TRBJ2-3, with D perhaps TRBD1 or TRBD2 (6 bases each). This TCR was sampled from a human donor in good health. The sequenced material came from CD4+ T cells sorted from blood. The CDR3 DNA reads as TGTGCCTCGAATAGCGGAGGGGGGACAGATACGCAGTATTTT. This encodes CASNSGGGTDTQYF. The variable domain in full, with the rest retrieved from reference TRBV30 and TRBJ2-3, is SQTIHQWPATLVQPVGSPLSLECTVEGTSNPNLYWYRQAAGRGLQLLFYSVGIGQISSEVPQNLSASRPQDRQFILSSKKLLLSDSGFYLCASNSGGGTDTQYFGPGTRLTVL.